A single sample is the source of the 21 T cell receptor beta chains below, sequenced in a study of T cells after posttransplantation cyclophosphamide. The table came from immunoSEQ multiplex PCR; TCRdb's copy has only in-frame clones and leaves some out. The repertoire consists of some 4,500 clones, with 77% occurring once and the leading ten covering approximately 41%. A marrow graft followed busulfan-fludarabine conditioning, with cyclophosphamide on days +3 and +4. Specimen: PBMCs, collected approximately 30 days after a stem cell transplant with posttransplant cyclophosphamide. Receptors were obtained from a male patient in his forties or fifties who received an allogeneic stem cell transplant from an unrelated donor, was CMV-positive, and had acute GVHD only. Some T cells may be provided by the graft donor.

The chain has TRBV19 and TRBJ2-3; 8 bases map to TRBD2. The germline V gene encodes CDR1 LNHDA and CDR2 SQIVND (reference sequence). The CDR3 runs to 14 residues. V gave up 2 bases and J gave up 3 bases; unmatched junction bases: 1. The CDR3 DNA sequence: TGTGCCAGTAGTATATCGGGGGGGACAGATACGCAGTATTTT. It yields the protein CASSISGGTDTQYF. Full variable domain (rest looked up from reference TRBV19 and TRBJ2-3): DGGITQSPKYLFRKEGQNVTLSCEQNLNHDAMYWYRQDPGQGLRLIYYSQIVNDFQKGDIAEGYSVSREKKESFPLTVTSAQKNPTAFYLCASSISGGTDTQYFGPGTRLTVL.

The rearrangement joins TRBV9 to TRBJ2-6; tentative D call: TRBD1 (6 bases). Germline CDR1 SGDLS, CDR2 YYNGEE. Trimming took 4 bases from V and 2 from J, leaving 10 bases between them. CDR3 length: 15 amino acids. The CDR3 DNA reads TGTGCCAGCAGCCCCGCAGGGGCTGGGGCCAACGTCCTGACTTTC. Translated: CASSPAGAGANVLTF.

This sequence joins TRBV7-9 and TRBJ1-1; D might be TRBD1 (6 bases). CDR1 and CDR2 from the germline V gene are SEHNR and FQNEAQ (reference sequence). The V end lost 5 bases, the J end lost 0 bases, and 13 bases lay between the germline ends. The CDR3 extends over 15 amino acids. The CDR3: CASSPRTALNTEAFF. CDR3 nucleotide sequence: TGTGCCAGCAGCCCAAGGACAGCTCTGAACACTGAAGCTTTCTTT.

The genes are TRBV5-1 and TRBJ1-2, with 10 bases identical to TRBD1. V lost 3 bases to trimming and J lost 5 bases; unmatched junction nucleotides: 10. This CDR3 contains 16 residues. Germline V gene lookup returns CDR1 SGHRS and CDR2 YFSETQ. The CDR3 sequence is CASSSAFPGQGYGYTF. For the CDR3, the DNA is TGCGCCAGCAGCTCGGCGTTTCCGGGACAGGGGTATGGCTACACCTTC.

The rearrangement joins TRBV9 to TRBJ2-3, with TRBD2 matching over 7 bases. With V trimmed by 4 bases and J by 6 bases, 5 bases remained unmatched. This CDR3 is 13 amino acids long. The germline CDR1 and CDR2 sequences are SGDLS and YYNGEE. CDR3 in DNA: TGTGCCAGCAGCAATACCGGGGGGGATACGCAGTATTTT. Translation: CASSNTGGDTQYF.

The chain combines TRBV6-5 with TRBJ2-3; no definite D call. Per germline, CDR1 MNHEY and CDR2 SVGAGI. V was cut by 0 bases and J by 5 bases, with 12 bases left in between. This CDR3 region has 15 residues. CDR3 protein: CASSYSNSPEDTQYF. The DNA for the CDR3 is TGTGCCAGCAGTTACTCGAACAGCCCTGAAGATACGCAGTATTTT.

CDR3 sequence (DNA): TGTGCCAGCAGAACCGGGACAGTAGATCAGCCCCAGCATTTT. As protein: CASRTGTVDQPQHF. V is TRBV2 and J is TRBJ1-5; TRBD1 matches at 7 bases. Germline CDR1 reads SNHLY; CDR2 reads FYNNEI. The CDR3 runs to 14 residues. The V segment lost 6 bases and the J segment 5 bases; nucleotides outside the gene matches: 7.

The chain recombines TRBV7-9 with TRBJ2-7; 8 positions agree with TRBD2. Germline CDR1 reads SEHNR; CDR2 reads FQNEAQ (reference sequence). The CDR3 covers 16 residues. V trimming: 5 bases; J trimming: 5 bases; junction bases outside the gene matches: 14. The chain's CDR3 is CASSALGRSGVNEQYF. CDR3 nucleotides: TGTGCCAGCAGCGCTCTTGGTCGTAGCGGGGTTAACGAGCAGTACTTC. Full variable domain (rest looked up from reference TRBV7-9 and TRBJ2-7): DTGVSQNPRHKITKRGQNVTFRCDPISEHNRLYWYRQTLGQGPEFLTYFQNEAQLEKSRLLSDRFSAERPKGSFSTLEIQRTEQGDSAMYLCASSALGRSGVNEQYFGPGTRLTVT.

The chain recombines TRBV5-4 with TRBJ1-2; no clear D gene. Trimming shortened V by 2 bases and J by 4 bases, and 15 bases separated the two germline ends. The CDR3 has 15 residues. Germline V gene lookup returns CDR1 SGHNT and CDR2 YYREEE (reference sequence). The CDR3 DNA is TGTGCCAGCAGCTTAATGCGTCCCCTTCCCTATGGCTACACCTTC. Protein: CASSLMRPLPYGYTF.

The rearrangement joins TRBV5-6 to TRBJ2-7, with 8 bases lining up with TRBD2. The CDR3 is made up of 14 amino acids. V lost 3 bases to trimming and J lost 4 bases; unmatched junction nucleotides: 6. Germline-derived CDR1 and CDR2 are SGHDT and YYEEEE. The CDR3 loop reads CASSSTGRGYEQYF. In DNA, the CDR3 is TGTGCCAGCAGCTCCACCGGGAGGGGGTACGAGCAGTACTTC.

This clone has a single count. The genes are TRBV14 and TRBJ2-1; TRBD2 is a possible D gene (6 bases). The CDR3 consists of 21 residues. V dropped 0 bases and J dropped 0 bases, with 24 bases sitting between them. Germline V gene lookup returns CDR1 SGHDN and CDR2 FVKESK. CDR3 bases: TGTGCCAGCAGCCAAGATAGGTGGGTTAGCGGAGGGACCAGCTCCTACAATGAGCAGTTCTTC. Protein sequence: CASSQDRWVSGGTSSYNEQFF.

The chain employs TRBV30 and TRBJ2-2, with 10 bases that match TRBD1. CDR1 GTSNPN and CDR2 SVGIG come from the germline V gene (reference sequence). The CDR3 totals 13 residues. Trimming removed 8 bases from V and 7 bases from J; junction bases left unmatched: 7. The DNA for the CDR3 is TGTGCCCAACAGACAGGGGGCGGCGGGGAGCTGTTTTTT. This gives the protein CAQQTGGGGELFF.

The chain employs TRBV4-1 and TRBJ2-7; the match to TRBD1 covers 10 bases. The germline V gene encodes CDR1 MGHRA and CDR2 YSYEKL. CDR3 length: 16 amino acids. The V segment lost 4 bases and the J segment 5 bases; nucleotides outside the gene matches: 11. This CDR3 reads CASSRYRDRGFDEQYF. In DNA, the CDR3 is TGCGCCAGCAGCCGATACCGGGACAGGGGTTTCGACGAGCAGTACTTC.

The rearrangement links TRBV28 to TRBJ1-5; D gene uncertain. Germline values: CDR1 MDHEN, CDR2 SYDVKM. This CDR3 contains 16 residues. The V end was cut by 3 bases, the J end by 0 bases, with 12 bases between. CDR3 bases: TGTGCCAGCAGTTTCCCGGGAAGCCTTAGCAATCAGCCCCAGCATTTT. It codes for CASSFPGSLSNQPQHF. Full variable domain (remainder filled in from reference TRBV28 and TRBJ1-5): DVKVTQSSRYLVKRTGEKVFLECVQDMDHENMFWYRQDPGLGLRLIYFSYDVKMKEKGDIPEGYSVSREKKERFSLILESASTNQTSMYLCASSFPGSLSNQPQHFGDGTRLSIL.

The rearrangement links TRBV6-1 to TRBJ1-2, with D possibly being TRBD1 (6 bases). V lost 4 bases to trimming and J lost 4 bases, with 16 bases between them. There are 15 residues in the CDR3. Germline lookup yields CDR1 MNHNS and CDR2 SASEGT. As DNA, the CDR3 is TGTGCCAGCAGTGGGGCAACAGGGCTCGCCTATGGCTACACCTTC. This translates into CASSGATGLAYGYTF.

This chain connects TRBV9 to TRBJ1-3, with TRBD1 matching 8 bases. V dropped 4 bases and J dropped 6; count of bases not matched to a gene: 6. CDR1 and CDR2 (germline): SGDLS, YYNGEE. CDR3 size: 14 residues. In DNA, the CDR3 is TGTGCCAGCAGCCCACGGACAGGGTCAAACACCATATATTTT. Translated: CASSPRTGSNTIYF.

CDR3 bases: TGCGCCAGCAGCCTGACGGGACTAGCGGGCTACGAGCAGTACTTC. Its protein is CASSLTGLAGYEQYF. The chain couples TRBV5-1 to TRBJ2-7, with TRBD2 matching over 12 bases. The CDR3 sequence is 15 residues long. Germline V CDR1 and CDR2: SGHRS, YFSETQ. V lost 4 bases, J lost 3 bases, and 5 bases stayed unmatched.

The rearrangement links TRBV5-1 to TRBJ1-1; a possible D gene is TRBD1 (6 bases). There are 14 residues in the CDR3. Germline lookup yields CDR1 SGHRS and CDR2 YFSETQ. The germline V and J ends were trimmed by 3 bases and 0 bases, with 9 bases remaining between them. This CDR3 is CASSWTALNTEAFF. As DNA, the CDR3 is TGCGCCAGCAGCTGGACAGCCCTGAACACTGAAGCTTTCTTT.

The chain has TRBV7-9 and TRBJ2-7; 7 bases are shared with TRBD1. The germline CDR1 and CDR2 sequences are SEHNR and FQNEAQ (reference sequence). This CDR3 region has 15 residues. V dropped 2 bases and J dropped 4; count of bases not matched to a gene: 8. CDR3 amino acids: CASSLPRTGRYEQYF. The CDR3, as DNA: TGTGCCAGCAGCTTACCACGGACAGGACGGTACGAGCAGTACTTC.

V gene TRBV5-4 combines with J gene TRBJ2-7; the match to TRBD1 covers 8 bases. V lost 1 base to trimming and J lost 2 bases; unmatched junction nucleotides: 2. The length of the CDR3 is 14 residues. Germline CDR1 SGHNT, CDR2 YYREEE (reference sequence). CDR3 loop: CASSLWDRPYEQYF. DNA for the CDR3: TGTGCCAGCAGCTTGTGGGACAGGCCCTACGAGCAGTACTTC. Together with reference TRBV5-4 and TRBJ2-7, the CDR3 gives the full variable domain: ETGVTQSPTHLIKTRGQQVTLRCSSQSGHNTVSWYQQALGQGPQFIFQYYREEENGRGNFPPRFSGLQFPNYSSELNVNALELDDSALYLCASSLWDRPYEQYFGPGTRLTVT.

The chain recombines TRBV19 with TRBJ2-3; TRBD2 aligns across 9 bases. Per the germline V gene, CDR1 is LNHDA and CDR2 is SQIVND (reference sequence). This CDR3 is 15 amino acids long. Trimming cost V 6 bases and J 4 bases; bases outside gene matches: 8. The CDR3 DNA follows: TGTGCCAGTAGCTCAGGGACTAGCAGGGCAGATACGCAGTATTTT. This sequence encodes CASSSGTSRADTQYF.